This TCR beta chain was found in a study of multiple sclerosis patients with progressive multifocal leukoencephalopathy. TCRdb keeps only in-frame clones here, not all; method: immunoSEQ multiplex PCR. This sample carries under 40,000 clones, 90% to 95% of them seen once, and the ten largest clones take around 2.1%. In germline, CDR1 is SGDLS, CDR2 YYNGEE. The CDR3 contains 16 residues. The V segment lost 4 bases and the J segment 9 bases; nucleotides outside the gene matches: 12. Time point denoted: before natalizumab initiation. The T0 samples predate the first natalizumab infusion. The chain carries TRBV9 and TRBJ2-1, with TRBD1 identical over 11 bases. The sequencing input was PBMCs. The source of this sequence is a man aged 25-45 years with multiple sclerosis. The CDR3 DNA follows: TGTGCCAGCAGCCCAAGGACAGGGGGCGCGGTAAGTGAGCAGTTCTTC. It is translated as CASSPRTGGAVSEQFF.